These T cell receptor beta chains were read from a single sample in a study of shared clonotypes between healthy human individuals. Measured with immunoSEQ multiplex PCR; TCRdb has only the in-frame clones, and not every one. This table holds 450,000 to 500,000 clones, 81% found once. The specimen was PBMCs. The source is a woman between 40 and 55 years old in good health. Some clones in this sample may be carry-over from other donors' samples. Both conserved end residues are part of each CDR3. D genes are given only for firm matches. Some rows have no size entry. The others give once, few or many, or a class for an expanded clone.

d_call	j_call	clone_size	v_call	cdr3_aa	cdr3_nt
TRBD2	TRBJ2-7	-	TRBV18	CASSQLAGPQYEQYF	TGTGCCAGCTCGCAGCTAGCGGGGCCCCAGTACGAGCAGTACTTC
TRBD1	TRBJ1-2	-	TRBV29-1	CSGEEQGAPYGYTF	TGCAGCGGCGAGGAACAGGGGGCACCATATGGCTACACCTTC
-	TRBJ2-5	-	TRBV6-1	CASSGPGTSLTQYF	TGTGCCAGCAGTGGCCCCGGGACCTCGCTCACCCAGTACTTC
-	TRBJ1-3	-	TRBV19	CASSIGSGNTIYF	TGTGCCAGTAGTATCGGTTCTGGAAACACCATATATTTT
-	TRBJ2-1	-	TRBV6-5	CASSAQGGTNEQFF	TGTGCCAGCAGTGCCCAAGGTGGGACTAATGAGCAGTTCTTC
-	TRBJ2-3	-	TRBV2	CASSPTVGDTQYF	TGTGCCAGCTCCCCCACCGTCGGAGATACGCAGTATTTT
-	TRBJ1-2	-	TRBV28	CASSPPGVDYGYTF	TGTGCCAGCAGTCCCCCTGGGGTCGACTATGGCTACACCTTC
-	TRBJ1-1	-	TRBV19	CASSPEGVTEAFF	TGTGCCAGTAGCCCCGAAGGGGTCACTGAAGCTTTCTTT
-	TRBJ2-2	few	TRBV9	CASSQGNTGELFF	TGTGCCAGCAGTCAAGGAAACACCGGGGAGCTGTTTTTT
TRBD1	TRBJ2-7	-	TRBV15	CATSWRQGQYEQYF	TGTGCCACCAGCTGGAGACAGGGCCAATACGAGCAGTACTTC
-	TRBJ2-5	once	TRBV19	CASSTRGSVGETQYF	TGTGCCAGTAGTACCCGGGGTAGCGTAGGGGAGACCCAGTACTTC
-	TRBJ2-1	-	TRBV5-4	CASSLGQTPRLEQFF	TGTGCCAGCAGCTTGGGGCAAACTCCCCGCTTGGAGCAGTTCTTC
-	TRBJ2-7	-	TRBV18	CASSPGQYEQYF	TGTGCCAGCTCACCAGGTCAATACGAGCAGTACTTC
TRBD1	TRBJ2-5	-	TRBV6-5	CASSRDRGPQTQYF	TGTGCCAGCAGCCGGGACAGGGGTCCTCAGACCCAGTACTTC
-	TRBJ2-1	-	TRBV18	CASSPPGWGLSYNEQFF	TGTGCCAGCTCACCACCGGGCTGGGGCTTGTCCTACAATGAGCAGTTCTTC
TRBD1	TRBJ1-2	-	TRBV6-6	CASSPQGGGRRYTF	TGTGCCAGCAGCCCACAGGGGGGGGGCCGTAGGTACACCTTC
-	TRBJ1-5	-	TRBV18	CASSPMQDSNQPQHF	TGTGCCAGCTCACCAATGCAGGATAGCAATCAGCCCCAGCATTTT
-	TRBJ1-2	-	TRBV6-1	CASSPQDSYGYTF	TGTGCCAGCAGTCCCCAGGACAGCTATGGCTACACCTTC
-	TRBJ2-5	-	TRBV30	CAWTGHYLETQYF	TGTGCCTGGACAGGCCACTACCTAGAGACCCAGTACTTC
-	TRBJ1-1	-	TRBV4-2	CASSQAMNTEAFF	TGTGCCAGCAGCCAAGCCATGAACACTGAAGCTTTCTTT
TRBD2	TRBJ2-3	-	TRBV5-4	CASSPGTSGSDTQYF	TGTGCCAGCAGCCCTGGGACTAGCGGGAGCGATACGCAGTATTTT
-	TRBJ1-5	-	TRBV25-1	CASSTGGSGSNQPQHF	TGTGCCAGCAGTACTGGGGGGTCGGGTAGCAATCAGCCCCAGCATTTT
-	TRBJ2-7	many	TRBV7-2	CASSLAGGKSTEQYF	TGTGCCAGCAGCTTAGCTGGCGGGAAATCGACCGAGCAGTACTTC
TRBD1	TRBJ2-3	-	TRBV28	CASSPPGQGTDTQYF	TGTGCCAGCAGCCCACCGGGACAGGGTACAGATACGCAGTATTTT
-	TRBJ1-1	-	TRBV10-3	CAISGETIPNTEAFF	TGTGCCATCAGTGGGGAAACTATACCGAACACTGAAGCTTTCTTT
TRBD2	TRBJ2-5	-	TRBV28	CASSPPGLGKETQYF	TGTGCCAGCAGCCCTCCAGGACTAGGTAAAGAGACCCAGTACTTC
TRBD2	TRBJ2-1	-	TRBV28	CASREGTSGSYNEQFF	TGTGCCAGCAGAGAAGGGACTAGCGGGAGCTACAATGAGCAGTTCTTC
-	TRBJ1-5	-	TRBV7-6	CASSPNHWGYQPQHF	TGTGCCAGCAGCCCGAACCATTGGGGTTATCAGCCCCAGCATTTT
TRBD1	TRBJ2-7	-	TRBV28	CASSLQTGWVYEQYF	TGTGCCAGCAGTCTCCAGACAGGGTGGGTCTACGAGCAGTACTTC
-	TRBJ2-7	-	TRBV29-1	CSVTGQRGVREQYF	TGCAGCGTGACGGGACAGCGGGGAGTACGCGAGCAGTACTTC
-	TRBJ1-1	-	TRBV2	CASSGVRNTEAFF	TGTGCCAGCAGTGGTGTTCGGAACACTGAAGCTTTCTTT
-	TRBJ2-2	-	TRBV6-1	CASLNTGELFF	TGTGCCAGCCTAAACACCGGGGAGCTGTTTTTT
TRBD2	TRBJ2-7	-	TRBV5-1	CASSWVGETSGRYEQYF	TGCGCCAGCAGCTGGGTGGGGGAAACTAGCGGGCGATACGAGCAGTACTTC
TRBD1	TRBJ1-4	-	TRBV5-1	CASSSQGGVEKLFF	TGCGCCAGCAGCTCACAGGGGGGAGTTGAAAAACTGTTTTTT
-	TRBJ1-4	-	TRBV7-8	CASSLVPRVTNEKLFF	TGTGCCAGCAGCTTAGTACCCCGAGTGACTAATGAAAAACTGTTTTTT
-	TRBJ2-7	-	TRBV18	CASSPGDFYEQYF	TGTGCCAGCTCACCGGGGGATTTCTACGAGCAGTACTTC
-	TRBJ2-7	few	TRBV30	CAWSLRGEQYF	TGTGCCTGGAGTCTCAGGGGCGAGCAGTACTTC
-	TRBJ2-2	-	TRBV7-3	CASSKTATGELFF	TGTGCCAGCAGCAAGACAGCCACCGGGGAGCTGTTTTTT
-	TRBJ2-1	-	TRBV5-4	CASSLVGEQFF	TGTGCCAGCAGCTTGGTCGGGGAGCAGTTCTTC
-	TRBJ1-3	many	TRBV28	CASSSPFRVSGNTIYF	TGTGCCAGCAGTTCCCCATTTCGGGTCTCTGGAAACACCATATATTTT
-	TRBJ2-2	-	TRBV2	CASFGLASKINTGELFF	TGTGCCAGCTTTGGGCTAGCGAGTAAGATAAACACCGGGGAGCTGTTTTTT
-	TRBJ2-5	-	TRBV18	CASSPRGTQETQYF	TGTGCCAGCTCACCTCGGGGAACCCAAGAGACCCAGTACTTC
TRBD1	TRBJ2-7	-	TRBV7-9	CASSKGRGQGLGEQYF	TGTGCCAGCAGCAAAGGTCGGGGACAGGGATTGGGGGAGCAGTACTTC
-	TRBJ1-2	-	TRBV15	CATSRGPTVANYGYTF	TGTGCCACCAGCAGAGGCCCCACGGTAGCTAACTATGGCTACACCTTC
-	TRBJ2-1	-	TRBV5-1	CASSPGYNEQFF	TGCGCCAGCAGCCCAGGATACAATGAGCAGTTCTTC
-	TRBJ2-2	-	TRBV28	CASSLTGRAGELFF	TGTGCCAGCAGCCTGACAGGGAGGGCCGGGGAGCTGTTTTTT